This T cell receptor beta chain was recorded in a study of blood T cell repertoires in COVID-19. Methods used by the authors: Estimation of nucleated cell counts was performed using reference gene primer amplification. Method: immunoSEQ multiplex PCR; TCRdb's copy keeps in-frame clones and lacks some. The DNA gave D and trimming, while V, J and clone size come from that table. The repertoire holds over 200,000 clones, with around 90% as singletons. The ends lost 2 bases at V and 9 bases at J; junction bases unmatched: 6. CDR3 length: 14 amino acids. The germline gives CDR1 GTSNPN, CDR2 SVGIG (reference sequence).

The sequencing input was peripheral blood. The gene calls are TRBV30 and TRBJ1-6; TRBD1 agrees at 8 bases. The TCR comes from a human donor in a cohort sampled during active COVID-19. In nucleotides, the CDR3 is TGTGCCTGGAGTCCCGGGACAGGCGTTTCACCCCTCCACTTT. Its translation is CAWSPGTGVSPLHF.